Shown below are 32 T cell receptor beta chains from a single sample sequenced in a study of blood T cell repertoires in COVID-19. Assay: immunoSEQ multiplex PCR; the TCRdb copy retains only in-frame clones and omits some. The table lists almost 200,000 clones, about 76% of them singletons. The sample consisted of peripheral blood. These receptors were collected from a woman aged 40 to 55 with COVID-19, enrolled during active disease.

V usage is TRBV30 and J usage is TRBJ1-6; D not certain. Germline CDR1 reads GTSNPN; CDR2 reads SVGIG (reference sequence). Trimming stripped 7 bases from V and 11 bases from J, with 21 bases between. The CDR3 runs to 14 residues. The CDR3 sequence is CAYRLGLSAPPLHF. In DNA, the CDR3 is TGTGCCTACCGTTTGGGCCTTTCTGCGCCACCCCTCCACTTT.

The chain has TRBV4-2 and TRBJ1-6; perhaps TRBD1 as D (5 bases). V lost 0 bases to trimming and J lost 7 bases, with 10 bases between them. The germline gives CDR1 LGHNA, CDR2 YNFKEQ. CDR3 length equals 15 residues. The CDR3 DNA is TGTGCCAGCAGCCAAGAGCCGCAGGGAAATTCACCCCTCCACTTT. This translates into CASSQEPQGNSPLHF.

The V gene is TRBV19, the J gene TRBJ2-7; 10 bases map to TRBD1. Trimming took 7 bases from V and 7 from J; bases not matched to a gene: 16. Per germline, CDR1 LNHDA and CDR2 SQIVND (reference sequence). The CDR3 length is 16 residues. CDR3 coding DNA: TGTGCCAGTACGAATAAGCTGAAGACAGGGGGCGGGGAGCAGTACTTC. It is translated as CASTNKLKTGGGEQYF.

This chain links TRBV27 with TRBJ1-3; unclear D gene. Germline V lookup: CDR1 MNHEY, CDR2 SMNVEV (reference sequence). The CDR3 is 14 residues long. V lost 8 bases and J 3 bases, leaving 14 bases between the germline ends. The chain's CDR3 is CASGGAGSGNTIYF. For the CDR3, the DNA is TGTGCCAGCGGTGGAGCTGGAAGTGGAAACACCATATATTTT.

This chain uses TRBV27 with TRBJ2-5, with TRBD2 matching 14 bases. This CDR3 is 17 amino acids long. The germline V gene encodes CDR1 MNHEY and CDR2 SMNVEV (reference sequence). Trimming at V came to 6 bases and at J to 5 bases, leaving 11 bases not matched to a gene. In DNA, the CDR3 is TGTGCCAGCAGCCCGGGACTAGCGGGAGTTATAGGGGAGACCCAGTACTTC. This gives the protein CASSPGLAGVIGETQYF.

The J gene is TRBJ1-4, the V gene TRBV20-1, with a tentative D call TRBD1 (6 bases). V was trimmed by 3 bases and J by 7 bases, leaving 15 bases between them. The CDR3 sequence is 14 residues long. Germline loops: CDR1 DFQATT, CDR2 SNEGSKA (reference sequence). CDR3 bases: TGCAGTGCTAGTTATGGACAGTCAAGTGAAAAACTGTTTTTT. It yields the protein CSASYGQSSEKLFF.

The chain couples TRBV11-2 to TRBJ2-7; D not certain. V was pared by 1 base and J by 4 bases, with 5 bases between. This CDR3 region has 12 residues. CDR1 and CDR2 (germline): SGHAT, FQNNGV. This CDR3 is CASSLGTYEQYF. DNA of the CDR3: TGTGCCAGCAGCTTAGGTACTTACGAGCAGTACTTC.

For the CDR3, the DNA is TGTGCCAGCAGCTCAGTCAGGGGTCATACTGAAGCTTTCTTT. Amino acids: CASSSVRGHTEAFF. The genes are TRBV7-8 and TRBJ1-1, with D possibly being TRBD1 (6 bases). V dropped 4 bases and J dropped 5 bases, with 14 bases sitting between them. The CDR3 loop spans 14 amino acids. Germline loops: CDR1 SGHVS, CDR2 FQNEAQ.

This CDR3 is CASSVGTSGGALVNEQFF. In nucleotides, the CDR3 is TGTGCCAGCAGCGTAGGGACTAGCGGGGGGGCGTTAGTCAATGAGCAGTTCTTC. The chain uses TRBV9 and TRBJ2-1; TRBD2 matches 15 bases. Germline V CDR1 and CDR2: SGDLS, YYNGEE. This CDR3 spans 18 amino acids. J lost 6 bases, V lost 0 bases, and 7 bases had no gene match.

The chain combines TRBV7-2 with TRBJ1-5; D might be TRBD1 (5 bases). The CDR3 extends over 14 amino acids. The V gene lost 5 bases and the J gene lost 5 bases, with 13 bases spanning the gap. Germline-derived CDR1 and CDR2 are SGHTA and FQGNSA. In nucleotides, the CDR3 is TGTGCCAGCAGCCCCGGGGGGAGATATCAGCCCCAGCATTTT. Protein sequence: CASSPGGRYQPQHF.

This chain links TRBV4-1 with TRBJ2-7; 7 bases fit TRBD2. This CDR3 region has 17 residues. Germline V gene sequence: CDR1 MGHRA, CDR2 YSYEKL. The trim removed 4 bases at V and 6 bases at J, leaving 18 bases unmatched. The CDR3 region is CASSRYSSAAGVGEQYF. The DNA of the CDR3 is TGCGCCAGCAGCCGATACTCCAGCGCGGCGGGAGTTGGCGAGCAGTACTTC.

The genes are TRBV3-1 (or the pseudogene TRBV3-2) and TRBJ1-4, with D unresolved. Germline V lookup: CDR1 LGHDT, CDR2 YNNKEL (reference sequence). The CDR3 length is 14 residues. Trimming shortened V by 4 bases and J by 8 bases, and 14 bases separated the two germline ends. The CDR3 DNA sequence: TGTGCCAGCAGCCGAGGAGTGCCCCTGGAAAAACTGTTTTTT. Translating gives CASSRGVPLEKLFF.

This chain connects TRBV2 to TRBJ1-1; 7 nucleotides match TRBD1. This CDR3 spans 14 amino acids. The germline V gene has CDR1 SNHLY and CDR2 FYNNEI. Unmatched junction bases numbered 7, after V lost 4 bases and J lost 5 bases. The CDR3 sequence: CASSGQGSGTEAFF. CDR3 sequence (DNA): TGTGCCAGCAGTGGACAGGGATCGGGGACTGAAGCTTTCTTT.

The rearrangement uses TRBV4-2 and TRBJ2-3; 9 bases agree with TRBD2. The germline gives CDR1 LGHNA, CDR2 YNFKEQ. V lost 4 bases and J lost 0; bases outside the gene matches: 11. The CDR3 consists of 18 residues. CDR3: CASSPSGGLDSSTDTQYF. For the CDR3, the DNA is TGTGCCAGCAGCCCGAGCGGGGGGCTCGATTCTAGCACAGATACGCAGTATTTT.

J is TRBJ2-2 and V is TRBV7-6, with TRBD2 matching 11 bases. Per the germline V gene, CDR1 is SGHVS and CDR2 is FNYEAQ. The CDR3 spans 15 residues. V shed 2 bases and J 6 bases; nucleotides not matched to a gene: 2. This CDR3 is CASSLLAGGAGELFF. DNA for the CDR3: TGTGCCAGCAGCTTACTAGCGGGAGGTGCCGGGGAGCTGTTTTTT.

The chain recombines TRBV12-3 or TRBV12-4 with TRBJ2-4, with a possible D match to TRBD2 (6 bases). The CDR3 is 12 residues long. V was trimmed by 5 bases and J by 15 bases, leaving 17 bases between them. DNA of the CDR3: TGTGCCAGCAGTCATCGGGAGTCGCGGCGGTACTTC. It is translated as CASSHRESRRYF.

The gene calls are TRBV12-1 and TRBJ2-7; the DNA was not used to check the table's D call, TRBD2. TRBV12-1 represents a pseudogene. This CDR3 comprises 15 residues. CDR3 coding DNA: TGTGCCAGCAGCTTTCCCCCCCGGGGTGAGGACGAGCAGTACTTC. This codes for CASSFPPRGEDEQYF.

V is TRBV2 and J is TRBJ1-6, with 9 bases matching TRBD1. Germline V lookup: CDR1 SNHLY, CDR2 FYNNEI. CDR3 size: 16 residues. V trimming: 1 base; J trimming: 9 bases; junction bases outside the gene matches: 7. The CDR3 DNA reads TGTGCCAGCAGTGAAGAATTTTTGGACAGGGGTTCACCCCTCCACTTT. As protein: CASSEEFLDRGSPLHF.

This rearrangement joins TRBV19 to TRBJ2-1, with TRBD2 matching over 10 bases. Germline V CDR1 and CDR2: LNHDA, SQIVND (reference sequence). After removal of 7 bases from V and 1 base from J, the junction contained 16 bases not matched to a gene. There are 19 residues in the CDR3. The CDR3 DNA sequence: TGTGCCAGTAAAACCGACAGAGGACCTAGCGGGAGATCCTACAATGAGCAGTTCTTC. Encoded protein: CASKTDRGPSGRSYNEQFF.

The CDR3 DNA reads as TGTGCCTGGAGTCGGGGAAATGAGCAGTTCTTC. This codes for CAWSRGNEQFF. The chain recombines TRBV30 with TRBJ2-1; D perhaps matches TRBD2 (5 bases). Trimming shortened V by 2 bases and J by 7 bases, and 6 bases separated the two germline ends. The germline gives CDR1 GTSNPN, CDR2 SVGIG (reference sequence). The CDR3 spans 11 residues.

This chain connects TRBV7-9 to TRBJ1-3; D remains unclear. The CDR3 consists of 13 residues. The germline V and J ends were trimmed by 6 bases and 5 bases, with 11 bases remaining between them. Per germline, CDR1 SEHNR and CDR2 FQNEAQ (reference sequence). The CDR3, as DNA: TGTGCCAGCAGTCGAGGGAGTAGAAACACCATATATTTT. It encodes CASSRGSRNTIYF.

The rearrangement uses TRBV4-2 and TRBJ2-1; D gene ambiguous. Germline CDR1 and CDR2: LGHNA and YNFKEQ. Between the trimmed V and J ends, which lost 1 base and 7 bases, there was a span of 17 bases. This CDR3 is built from 16 residues. In nucleotides, the CDR3 is TGTGCCAGCAGCCAAGTTTCCCTGACGGCGGCTAATGAGCAGTTCTTC. The encoded protein is CASSQVSLTAANEQFF.

The CDR3 region is CASTLGDSSDYGYTF. The CDR3 DNA is TGCGCCAGCACCCTAGGGGACAGTAGCGACTATGGCTACACCTTC. This chain links TRBV5-1 with TRBJ1-2; 7 bases align to TRBD1. V shed 6 bases, J shed 3 bases, and the junction held 11 bases outside the gene matches. Germline assignment: CDR1 SGHRS and CDR2 YFSETQ. CDR3 length: 15 amino acids.

The gene calls are TRBV27 and TRBJ1-2; the match to TRBD1 covers 7 bases. V lost 5 bases and J lost 4; bases outside the gene matches: 10. CDR3 length: 15 amino acids. CDR1 is MNHEY and CDR2 is SMNVEV in the germline V gene (reference sequence). CDR3 in DNA: TGTGCCAGCAGTCTAGGGGCGGGGACAGCCTATGGCTACACCTTC. As protein: CASSLGAGTAYGYTF.

This chain connects TRBV29-1 to TRBJ2-1; the match to TRBD2 covers 7 bases. Trimming took 7 bases from V and 9 from J; bases not matched to a gene: 12. Germline V gives CDR1 SQVTM, CDR2 ANQGSEA. The CDR3 sequence is 13 residues long. CDR3 in DNA: TGCAGCGCCCGAGGGGACTACCGTCCTGAGCAGTTCTTC. Translated: CSARGDYRPEQFF.

V usage is TRBV2 and J usage is TRBJ1-5; D is perhaps TRBD1 (5 bases). Germline V gene sequence: CDR1 SNHLY, CDR2 FYNNEI. The germline V and J ends were trimmed by 8 bases and 4 bases, with 12 bases remaining between them. The CDR3 loop spans 13 amino acids. The CDR3 sequence: CASGIQGNQPQHF. The CDR3 bases are TGTGCCAGCGGGATTCAGGGTAATCAGCCCCAGCATTTT.

This clone was observed a handful of times. V is TRBV12-5 and J is TRBJ1-5; the match to TRBD1 covers 9 bases. Germline lookup yields CDR1 LGHNT and CDR2 FRNRAP. The CDR3 is made up of 18 amino acids. V shed 0 bases and J 5 bases; nucleotides not matched to a gene: 11. This CDR3 reads CASGLVLTGGGTYQPQHF. The CDR3 DNA sequence: TGTGCTAGTGGTTTGGTACTTACAGGGGGCGGGACGTATCAGCCCCAGCATTTT.

This clone occurred a few times. This chain connects TRBV30 to TRBJ1-1; D ambiguous. Per germline, CDR1 GTSNPN and CDR2 SVGIG (reference sequence). The germline V and J ends were trimmed by 2 bases and 7 bases, with 11 bases remaining between them. CDR3 length: 12 amino acids. CDR3 nucleotide sequence: TGTGCCTGGAGTTGGAGAGCCAGTGAAGCTTTCTTT. Translation gives CAWSWRASEAFF.

V gene TRBV3-1 (or the pseudogene TRBV3-2) combines with J gene TRBJ1-6; a possible D gene is TRBD1 (6 bases). The length of the CDR3 is 15 residues. Germline V gives CDR1 LGHDT, CDR2 YNNKEL (reference sequence). The V end lost 5 bases, the J end lost 9 bases, and 17 bases lay between the germline ends. The CDR3 sequence: CASSGTGHEGSPLHF. CDR3 coding DNA: TGTGCCAGCAGCGGAACGGGACACGAAGGTTCACCCCTCCACTTT.

V and J are TRBV2 and TRBJ2-7; 9 nucleotides align to TRBD1. This CDR3 has 17 residues. CDR1 is SNHLY and CDR2 is FYNNEI in the germline V gene. Losses at the gene ends were 10 bases for V and 4 bases for J; bases not matched to a gene: 20. CDR3 sequence: CATDRELQGASKYEQYF. The CDR3 DNA sequence: TGTGCCACCGACCGGGAGCTACAGGGGGCATCTAAATACGAGCAGTACTTC.

This chain links TRBV7-2 with TRBJ2-3; D is unresolved. Germline CDR1 is SGHTA and CDR2 is FQGNSA. There are 14 residues in the CDR3. Trimming took off 7 bases at V and 0 bases at J, with 11 bases between the two ends. CDR3 bases: TGTGCCAGCACGCTAGACGCTAGCACAGATACGCAGTATTTT. This sequence encodes CASTLDASTDTQYF.

The genes are TRBV2 and TRBJ1-1; 10 nucleotides line up with TRBD1. V lost 0 bases and J lost 3; bases outside the gene matches: 1. Per the germline V gene, CDR1 is SNHLY and CDR2 is FYNNEI. The CDR3 runs 15 residues. As DNA, the CDR3 is TGTGCCAGCAGTGAAGCCGGGACAGGGGACACTGAAGCTTTCTTT. Its translation: CASSEAGTGDTEAFF.